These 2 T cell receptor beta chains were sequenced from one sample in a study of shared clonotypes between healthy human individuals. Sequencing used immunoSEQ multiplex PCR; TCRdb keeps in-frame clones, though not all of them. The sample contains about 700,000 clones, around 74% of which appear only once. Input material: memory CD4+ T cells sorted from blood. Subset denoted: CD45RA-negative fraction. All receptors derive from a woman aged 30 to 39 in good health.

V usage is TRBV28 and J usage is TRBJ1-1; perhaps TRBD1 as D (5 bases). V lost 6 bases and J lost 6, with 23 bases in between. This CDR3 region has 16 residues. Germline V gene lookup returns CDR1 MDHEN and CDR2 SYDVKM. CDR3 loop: CASSPWDSSGKSEAFF. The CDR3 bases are TGTGCCAGCAGCCCATGGGACTCCTCTGGCAAGTCTGAAGCTTTCTTT.

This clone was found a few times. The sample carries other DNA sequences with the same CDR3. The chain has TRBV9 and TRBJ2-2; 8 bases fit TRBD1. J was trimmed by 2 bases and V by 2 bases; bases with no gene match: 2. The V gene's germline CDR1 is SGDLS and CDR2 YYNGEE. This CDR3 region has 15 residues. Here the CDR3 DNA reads TGTGCCAGCAGCGTGGGGACAGGTAACACCGGGGAGCTGTTTTTT. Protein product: CASSVGTGNTGELFF.